This TCR beta chain was sequenced during a study of response to subunit inactivated influenza vaccine. Overall study findings and caveats: Authors suggested that a seasonal influenza vaccination recruits few new T cells each time.

The CDR3 is made up of 13 amino acids. Concerning this clonotype itself: Its matching antigen is unknown. The junction differs from germline at one of its ends, possibly a read error.

TCRdb used MiXCR to reprocess the RT-PCR reads, holding one entry per CDR3 protein. The sample contains more than 700,000 distinct CDR3 sequences, approximately 22% of which appear only once. The specimen comprised PBMCs from blood, sampled roughly 5 days after vaccination. The gene calls are TRBV12-3 or TRBV12-4 and TRBJ2-7; 14 bases agree with TRBD2. The receptor's source is a man aged 45 to 65 who received an inactivated influenza vaccine. This CDR3 is CASSPGLAGGPRF. DNA of the CDR3: TGTGCCAGCAGTCCCGGACTAGCGGGGGGACCGCGCTTC.